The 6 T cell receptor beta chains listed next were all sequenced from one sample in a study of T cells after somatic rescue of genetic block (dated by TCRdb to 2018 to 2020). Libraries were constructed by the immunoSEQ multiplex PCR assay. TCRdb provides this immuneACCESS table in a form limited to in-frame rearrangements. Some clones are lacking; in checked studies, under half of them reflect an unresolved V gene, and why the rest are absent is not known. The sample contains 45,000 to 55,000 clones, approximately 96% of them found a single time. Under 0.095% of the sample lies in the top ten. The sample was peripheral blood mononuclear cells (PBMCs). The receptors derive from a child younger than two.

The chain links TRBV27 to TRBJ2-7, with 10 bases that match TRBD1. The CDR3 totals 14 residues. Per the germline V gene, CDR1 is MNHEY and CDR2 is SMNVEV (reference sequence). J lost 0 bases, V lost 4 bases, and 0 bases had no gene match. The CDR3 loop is CASSWTGGSYEQYF. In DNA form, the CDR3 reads TGTGCCAGCAGTTGGACAGGGGGCTCCTACGAGCAGTACTTC.

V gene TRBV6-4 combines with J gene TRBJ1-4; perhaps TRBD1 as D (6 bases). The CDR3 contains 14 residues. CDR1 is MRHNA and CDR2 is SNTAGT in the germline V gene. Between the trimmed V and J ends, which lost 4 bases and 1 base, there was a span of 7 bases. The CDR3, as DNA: TGTGCCAGCAGTGGGGACAAAACTAATGAAAAACTGTTTTTT. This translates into CASSGDKTNEKLFF.

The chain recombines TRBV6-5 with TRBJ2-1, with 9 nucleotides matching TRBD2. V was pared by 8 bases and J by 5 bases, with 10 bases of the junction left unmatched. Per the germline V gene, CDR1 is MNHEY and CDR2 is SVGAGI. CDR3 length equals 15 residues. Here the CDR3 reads CASALASGINNEQFF. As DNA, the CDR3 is TGTGCCAGCGCTTTGGCTAGCGGGATCAACAATGAGCAGTTCTTC.

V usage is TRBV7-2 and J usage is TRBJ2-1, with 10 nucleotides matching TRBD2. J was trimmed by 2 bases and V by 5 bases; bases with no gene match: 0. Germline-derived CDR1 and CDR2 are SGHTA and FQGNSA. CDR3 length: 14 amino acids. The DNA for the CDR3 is TGTGCCAGCAGCGGACTAGCGGCCTACAATGAGCAGTTCTTC. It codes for CASSGLAAYNEQFF.

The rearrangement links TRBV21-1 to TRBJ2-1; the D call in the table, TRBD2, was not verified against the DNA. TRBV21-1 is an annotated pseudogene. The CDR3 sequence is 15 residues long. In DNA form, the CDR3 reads TGTGCCAGCAGCAAAAGGCTAGCGGGAGTGACGGAGCAGTTCTTC. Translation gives CASSKRLAGVTEQFF.

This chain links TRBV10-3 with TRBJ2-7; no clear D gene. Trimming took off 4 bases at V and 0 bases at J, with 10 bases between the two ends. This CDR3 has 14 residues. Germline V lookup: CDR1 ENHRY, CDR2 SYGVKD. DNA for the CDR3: TGTGCCATCAGTGCAAGCGCTCACTCCTACGAGCAGTACTTC. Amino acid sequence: CAISASAHSYEQYF.